These T cell receptor beta chains were read from a single sample in a study of blood T cell repertoires in COVID-19. Only in-frame clones appear in the TCRdb table, and some are missing; sequencing was by immunoSEQ multiplex PCR. The sample contains over 300,000 clones, more than 75% of which appear only once. Sequencing used PBMCs or T cells enriched from blood (not recorded which). The receptor source for this set is a woman in her twenties or thirties with acute COVID-19. CDR3s include the opening cysteine and the closing phenylalanine or tryptophan. Fields, in order: J gene, clone size, V gene, D gene, CDR3 DNA, CDR3 protein. D genes are given only for firm matches. The size of a clone is reported for some rows only, either as once, few or many, or as a class for expanded clones.

J: TRBJ2-2
size: NA
V: TRBV19
D: TRBD1
DNA: TGTGCCAGGATCTCCGGGACAGCCTCTCCTTGCGGCACCGGGGAGCTGTTTTTT
CDR3: CARISGTASPCGTGELFF

J: TRBJ1-2
size: few
V: TRBV19
D: NA
DNA: TGTGCCAGTAGATCCATCGACAGGAGTGAGACCTATGGCTACACCTTC
CDR3: CASRSIDRSETYGYTF

J: TRBJ2-7
size: NA
V: TRBV9
D: NA
DNA: TGTGCCAGCAGTCCCGGGGACTACGAGCAGTACTTC
CDR3: CASSPGDYEQYF

J: TRBJ1-2
size: NA
V: TRBV7-9
D: NA
DNA: TGTGCCAGCAGCTTAAGTACAGGGTATGGCTACACCTTC
CDR3: CASSLSTGYGYTF

J: TRBJ1-1
size: few
V: TRBV7-3
D: NA
DNA: TGTGCCAGCAGCTTGGCTGGGAGTCTTGATGAAGCTTTCTTT
CDR3: CASSLAGSLDEAFF

J: TRBJ2-4
size: NA
V: TRBV10-2
D: NA
DNA: TGCGCCAGCAGTGAGTCGAAGAGGAACATTCAGTACTTC
CDR3: CASSESKRNIQYF

J: TRBJ2-7
size: few
V: TRBV7-2
D: NA
DNA: TGTGCCAGCAGCTTAGCCCAAGAAGCCCGTTCTATCTCCTACGAGCAGTACTTC
CDR3: CASSLAQEARSISYEQYF

J: TRBJ2-2
size: NA
V: TRBV14
D: NA
DNA: TGTGCCAGCAGCCGACATTTCACCGGGGAGCTGTTTTTT
CDR3: CASSRHFTGELFF

J: TRBJ2-1
size: NA
V: TRBV28
D: NA
DNA: TGTGCCAGCAGTCCCACCTACAATGAGCAGTTCTTC
CDR3: CASSPTYNEQFF

J: TRBJ2-1
size: NA
V: TRBV12-5
D: NA
DNA: TGTGCTAGTGGCGGGGACTTCTACAATGAGCAGTTCTTC
CDR3: CASGGDFYNEQFF

J: TRBJ1-5
size: NA
V: TRBV7-9
D: NA
DNA: TGTGCCAGCAGCTCGTACTCTCTGGGGAGGGGAGGGTCCTATCAGCCCCAGCATTTT
CDR3: CASSSYSLGRGGSYQPQHF

J: TRBJ2-2
size: NA
V: TRBV7-6
D: NA
DNA: TGTGCCAGCAGCTTCGGTTCGTTGGAGGGCGGCGGGGAGCTGTTTTTT
CDR3: CASSFGSLEGGGELFF

J: TRBJ1-1
size: NA
V: TRBV27
D: TRBD1
DNA: TGTGCCAGCGGGAGTCCGACAGGGGGGCCCACTGAAGCTTTCTTT
CDR3: CASGSPTGGPTEAFF

J: TRBJ2-1
size: NA
V: TRBV7-2
D: TRBD2
DNA: TGTGCCAGCAGCTATAGCTCCGGGACTAGCGCCATGAATGAGCAGTTCTTC
CDR3: CASSYSSGTSAMNEQFF

J: TRBJ2-4
size: once
V: TRBV2
D: TRBD2
DNA: TGTGCCAGCAGTGAAAGGCCTAGCGGGGGGGCAACCAAAAACATTCAGTACTTC
CDR3: CASSERPSGGATKNIQYF

J: TRBJ1-2
size: NA
V: TRBV9
D: NA
DNA: TGTGCCAGCAGCGGTCAGGGGCTCTCCTATGGCTACACCTTC
CDR3: CASSGQGLSYGYTF

J: TRBJ1-1
size: NA
V: TRBV19
D: NA
DNA: TGTGCCAGTAGGACCGGTCAGCGATTCGACACTGAAGCTTTCTTT
CDR3: CASRTGQRFDTEAFF

J: TRBJ1-6
size: NA
V: TRBV5-6
D: NA
DNA: TGTGCCAGCAGCTTGGAGGGCAGGGTGGGGTCACCCCTCCACTTT
CDR3: CASSLEGRVGSPLHF

J: TRBJ1-1
size: NA
V: TRBV3-1/TRBV3-2
D: NA
DNA: TGTGCCAGCAGCCAAGATCGGACAGCGGCGGCTTTCTTT
CDR3: CASSQDRTAAAFF

J: TRBJ1-4
size: NA
V: TRBV5-6
D: NA
DNA: TGTGCCAGCAGCTTGTTATCCGAGGGCACTGAAAAACTGTTTTTT
CDR3: CASSLLSEGTEKLFF

J: TRBJ2-7
size: NA
V: TRBV30
D: NA
DNA: TGTGCCGGTTGGGGGGGCCGCTACGAGCAGTACTTC
CDR3: CAGWGGRYEQYF

J: TRBJ2-3
size: NA
V: TRBV25-1
D: NA
DNA: TGTGCCAGCAGTGAATACGGGGGAAGCACAGATACGCAGTATTTT
CDR3: CASSEYGGSTDTQYF

J: TRBJ2-7
size: NA
V: TRBV29-1
D: TRBD1
DNA: TGCAGCGTATACAGGGGCGGAGAGCAGTACTTC
CDR3: CSVYRGGEQYF

J: TRBJ1-6
size: NA
V: TRBV12-3/TRBV12-4
D: NA
DNA: TGTGCCAGCACCCGGGACTTTAATTCACCCCTCCACTTT
CDR3: CASTRDFNSPLHF

J: TRBJ1-5
size: NA
V: TRBV2
D: NA
DNA: TGTGCCAGCAGTCAGGGAAGCAATCAGCCCCAGCATTTT
CDR3: CASSQGSNQPQHF

J: TRBJ2-2
size: NA
V: TRBV5-6
D: NA
DNA: TGTGCCAGCACACCGGGACACCTGAACACCGGGGAGCTGTTTTTT
CDR3: CASTPGHLNTGELFF

J: TRBJ1-2
size: NA
V: TRBV11-2
D: NA
DNA: TGTGCCAGCAGCTCCCATAGACAGGCCGCTAACTATGGCTACACCTTC
CDR3: CASSSHRQAANYGYTF

J: TRBJ2-2
size: NA
V: TRBV18
D: TRBD1
DNA: TGTGCCAGCTCGGCACGGACAGGGGGCGGACGGAACACCGGGGAGCTGTTTTTT
CDR3: CASSARTGGGRNTGELFF

J: TRBJ2-7
size: NA
V: TRBV7-2
D: NA
DNA: TGTGCCAGCAGCTTGTTTGTGGGGCCATACGAGCAGTACTTC
CDR3: CASSLFVGPYEQYF

J: TRBJ1-1
size: NA
V: TRBV9
D: NA
DNA: TGTGCCAGCAGCAAGTTGGGGGCGGGCCTGAACACTGAAGCTTTCTTT
CDR3: CASSKLGAGLNTEAFF

J: TRBJ1-5
size: NA
V: TRBV27
D: NA
DNA: TGTGCCAGCAGTCTCTCAGGTTATAGCAATCAGCCCCAGCATTTT
CDR3: CASSLSGYSNQPQHF

J: TRBJ1-1
size: NA
V: TRBV29-1
D: TRBD1
DNA: TGCAGCGTTGAAGATTGGTACAGGGGGCCTGAAGCTTTCTTT
CDR3: CSVEDWYRGPEAFF

J: TRBJ2-4
size: NA
V: TRBV9
D: NA
DNA: TGTGCCAGCAGCGTAGCGGACAGAGACAAAAACATTCAGTACTTC
CDR3: CASSVADRDKNIQYF

J: TRBJ1-1
size: many
V: TRBV5-1
D: TRBD1
DNA: TGCGCCAGCAGCGGACAGGGTTCGAACACTGAAGCTTTCTTT
CDR3: CASSGQGSNTEAFF

J: TRBJ2-7
size: NA
V: TRBV5-4
D: TRBD1
DNA: TGTGCCAGCAGCTGGGGGACAGGGAACGAGCAGTACTTC
CDR3: CASSWGTGNEQYF

J: TRBJ1-1
size: NA
V: TRBV30
D: TRBD1
DNA: TGTGCCTGGAGGGGGTGGACAGGGGGCTTCACTGAAGCTTTCTTT
CDR3: CAWRGWTGGFTEAFF

J: TRBJ2-1
size: NA
V: TRBV5-1
D: TRBD2
DNA: TGCGCCAGCAGCCCCCTAGCGGGGGGGCCTAATGAGCAGTTCTTC
CDR3: CASSPLAGGPNEQFF

J: TRBJ2-1
size: NA
V: TRBV7-3
D: NA
DNA: TGTGCCAGCAGCTTAAATCCCACCTACAATGAGCAGTTCTTC
CDR3: CASSLNPTYNEQFF

J: TRBJ1-5
size: NA
V: TRBV25-1
D: NA
DNA: TGTGCCAGCAGTCTCCCCAAAACGGCACGGGGGGATAATCAGCCCCAGCATTTT
CDR3: CASSLPKTARGDNQPQHF

J: TRBJ2-1
size: NA
V: TRBV19
D: NA
DNA: TGTGCCACCACGAGGGGGCGGGGGGATTTCGGCGATGAGCAGTTCTTC
CDR3: CATTRGRGDFGDEQFF

J: TRBJ1-2
size: NA
V: TRBV30
D: NA
DNA: TGTGCCCTGGGGCAGTCCTATGGCTACACCTTC
CDR3: CALGQSYGYTF

J: TRBJ2-7
size: NA
V: TRBV6-5
D: TRBD2
DNA: TGTGCCAGCAGCCCGGGACTACTTTTCTACGAGCAGTACTTC
CDR3: CASSPGLLFYEQYF

J: TRBJ2-2
size: NA
V: TRBV7-2
D: NA
DNA: TGTGCCAGCAGCTTAAGAACAGGGAACACCGGGGAGCTGTTTTTT
CDR3: CASSLRTGNTGELFF

J: TRBJ1-1
size: NA
V: TRBV10-3
D: NA
DNA: TGTGCCATTCCAACAGGGGAAGCTTTCTTT
CDR3: CAIPTGEAFF

J: TRBJ2-1
size: NA
V: TRBV5-1
D: TRBD1
DNA: TGCGCCAGCAGCTTGGACAGGGGATCCAATGAGCAGTTCTTC
CDR3: CASSLDRGSNEQFF

J: TRBJ2-6
size: NA
V: TRBV7-3
D: NA
DNA: TGTGCCAGCAGCTTACCAACAGGGCCCGGGGCCAACGTCCTGACTTTC
CDR3: CASSLPTGPGANVLTF

J: TRBJ2-3
size: NA
V: TRBV9
D: NA
DNA: TGTGCCAGCAGCGTAGAAATTGTCGGGGGGCCGGCGAGTGATACGCAGTATTTT
CDR3: CASSVEIVGGPASDTQYF

J: TRBJ1-1
size: once
V: TRBV9
D: NA
DNA: TGTGCCAGCAGCGTCGAGTCGGGGGTCATAGAAGAAGCTTTCTTT
CDR3: CASSVESGVIEEAFF

J: TRBJ1-2
size: NA
V: TRBV27
D: NA
DNA: TGTGCCAGCAGTCCTTCCGAGAACTATGGCTACACCTTC
CDR3: CASSPSENYGYTF

J: TRBJ1-1
size: NA
V: TRBV4-1
D: NA
DNA: TGCGCCAGCAGCCAAGATATGGGGTGGGGAGCTGAAGCTTTCTTT
CDR3: CASSQDMGWGAEAFF

J: TRBJ1-5
size: once
V: TRBV3-1/TRBV3-2
D: TRBD1
DNA: TGTGCCAGCAGCCCCGGGACAGGGGGCGTGGGCAATCAGCCCCAGCATTTT
CDR3: CASSPGTGGVGNQPQHF